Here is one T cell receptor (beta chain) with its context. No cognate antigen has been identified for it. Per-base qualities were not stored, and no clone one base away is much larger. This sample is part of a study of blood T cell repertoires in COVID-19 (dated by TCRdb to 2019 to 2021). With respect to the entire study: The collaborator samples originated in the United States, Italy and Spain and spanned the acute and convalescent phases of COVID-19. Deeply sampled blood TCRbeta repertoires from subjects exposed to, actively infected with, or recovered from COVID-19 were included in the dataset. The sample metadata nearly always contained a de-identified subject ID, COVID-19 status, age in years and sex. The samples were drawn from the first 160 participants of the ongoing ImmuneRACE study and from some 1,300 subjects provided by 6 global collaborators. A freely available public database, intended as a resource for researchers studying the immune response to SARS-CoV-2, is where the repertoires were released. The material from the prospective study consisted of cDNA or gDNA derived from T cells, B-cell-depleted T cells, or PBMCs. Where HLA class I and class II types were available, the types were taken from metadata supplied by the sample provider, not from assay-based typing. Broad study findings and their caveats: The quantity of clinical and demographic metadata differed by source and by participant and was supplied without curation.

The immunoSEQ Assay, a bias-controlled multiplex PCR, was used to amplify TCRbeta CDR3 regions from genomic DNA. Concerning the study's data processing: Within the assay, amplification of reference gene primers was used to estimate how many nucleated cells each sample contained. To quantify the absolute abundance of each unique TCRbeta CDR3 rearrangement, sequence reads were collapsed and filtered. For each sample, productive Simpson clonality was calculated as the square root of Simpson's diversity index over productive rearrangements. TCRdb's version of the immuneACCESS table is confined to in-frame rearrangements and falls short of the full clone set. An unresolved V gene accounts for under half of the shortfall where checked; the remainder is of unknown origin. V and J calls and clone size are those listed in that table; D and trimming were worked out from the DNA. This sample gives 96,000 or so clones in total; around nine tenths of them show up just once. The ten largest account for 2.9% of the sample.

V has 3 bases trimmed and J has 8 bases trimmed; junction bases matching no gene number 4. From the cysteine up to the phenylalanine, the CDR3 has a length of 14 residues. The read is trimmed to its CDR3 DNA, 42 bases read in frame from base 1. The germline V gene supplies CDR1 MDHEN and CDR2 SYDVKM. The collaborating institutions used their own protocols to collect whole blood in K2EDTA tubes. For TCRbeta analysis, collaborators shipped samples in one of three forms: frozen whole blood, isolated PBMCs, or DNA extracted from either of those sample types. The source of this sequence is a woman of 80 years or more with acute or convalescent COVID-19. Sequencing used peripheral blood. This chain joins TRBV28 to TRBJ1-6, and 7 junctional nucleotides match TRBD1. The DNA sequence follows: TGTGCCAGCAGTTTGCTGACAGGGTATTCACCCCTCCACTTT. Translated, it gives CASSLLTGYSPLHF. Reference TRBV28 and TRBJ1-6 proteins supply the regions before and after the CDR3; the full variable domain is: DVKVTQSSRYLVKRTGEKVFLECVQDMDHENMFWYRQDPGLGLRLIYFSYDVKMKEKGDIPEGYSVSREKKERFSLILESASTNQTSMYLCASSLLTGYSPLHFGNGTRLTVT.